This T cell receptor beta chain was sequenced for a study of cytomegalovirus exposure and HLA in healthy donors. Primers for the PCR totalled 60 Vbeta and 13 Jbeta. Only in-frame clones appear in the TCRdb table, and some are missing; sequencing was by immunoSEQ multiplex PCR. The sample includes 150,000 to 200,000 clones, approximately 70% of them seen just once. This donor's file did not include a recorded CMV serostatus. Trimming left V 2 bases short and J 1 base short, with 12 bases between. Per the germline V gene, CDR1 is SQVTM and CDR2 is ANQGSEA. The CDR3 loop spans 14 amino acids. The rearrangement joins TRBV29-1 to TRBJ2-7; a possible D gene is TRBD1 (6 bases). Specimen: PBMCs. This receptor was taken from a human donor in good health. The CDR3 spells CSVEHREKSYEQYF. The CDR3 coding sequence is TGCAGCGTTGAACACAGGGAAAAGTCCTACGAGCAGTACTTC.